Presented here are 9 T cell receptor beta chains from one specimen sequenced in a study of regulatory T cells in long-lasting Graves disease. Time point noted: persistent/refractory GD, antithyroid drugs over 5 years with positive TRAb. RNA extracted from PBMCs served as the sequencing template. Building of the TCR beta libraries involved iRepertoire HTBI primers and Arm-PCR of CDR3 regions. Each CDR3 protein gets one entry after TCRdb re-called the multiplex PCR reads with MiXCR. This sample has 360,000 or so distinct CDR3 sequences, with roughly 25% found just once. This specimen was peripheral blood mononuclear cells (PBMCs), taken when the disease was refractory, from a patient treated with antithyroid drugs. The receptors shown here come from a woman in her forties with Graves disease.

A remark on this clonotype: With only one base between it and a far larger clone, this is likely a read error. The chain couples TRBV5-8 to TRBJ1-1, with D uncertain. CDR1 is SGHTS and CDR2 is YDEGEE in the germline V gene. CDR3 length equals 13 residues. The CDR3 spells CASSPLKNTKAFF. CDR3 sequence (DNA): TGTGCCAGCAGCCCCCTCAAGAACACTAAAGCTTTCTTT.

There are many counts of this clonotype. The V call is TRBV28, the J call TRBJ2-5; 9 bases match TRBD2. CDR3 length equals 17 residues. Trimming removed 1 base from V and 0 bases from J; junction bases left unmatched: 6. From germline, CDR1 is MDHEN and CDR2 SYDVKM. CDR3: CASSLFWGLADQETQYF. The CDR3 bases are TGTGCCAGCAGTTTATTTTGGGGACTAGCCGACCAAGAGACCCAGTACTTC.

The chain links TRBV19 to TRBJ2-3; tentative D call: TRBD2 (6 bases). Trimming took 8 bases from V and 5 from J, leaving 17 bases between them. Germline V gives CDR1 LNHDA, CDR2 SQIVND (reference sequence). The CDR3 is made up of 14 amino acids. This chain's CDR3 is CASRRTGEGDTQYF. The CDR3 DNA sequence: TGTGCCAGTCGGCGGACGGGAGAAGGAGATACGCAGTATTTT.

In regard to this clonotype: A much larger clone sits a single nucleotide away, making a read error possible. The chain is built from TRBV28 and TRBJ2-7; 7 bases align to TRBD2. V dropped 10 bases and J dropped 2; count of bases not matched to a gene: 14. The CDR3 is made up of 15 amino acids. The germline V gene encodes CDR1 MDHEN and CDR2 SYDVKM. The CDR3 DNA reads as TGTGCCAACAGCCTATCTCGAGCGGGAACCTACGAGCAGTACTTC. This encodes CANSLSRAGTYEQYF.

The CDR3 nucleotides are TGTGCCAGCAGTTTATTCCCACAGGGGGTCGGCGACACAGATACGCAGTATTTT. Amino acids: CASSLFPQGVGDTDTQYF. The J gene is TRBJ2-3, the V gene TRBV28; the match to TRBD1 covers 8 bases. CDR1 and CDR2 from the germline V gene are MDHEN and SYDVKM. V gave up 1 base and J gave up 2 bases; unmatched junction bases: 11. This CDR3 contains 18 residues.

This chain uses TRBV30 with TRBJ1-4, with 9 bases that match TRBD1. V lost 0 bases and J lost 8; bases outside the gene matches: 10. This CDR3 has 16 amino acids. The germline V gene encodes CDR1 GTSNPN and CDR2 SVGIG (reference sequence). CDR3 amino acids: CAWSVVGQGIWEKLFF. CDR3 DNA: TGTGCCTGGAGTGTGGTGGGACAGGGAATTTGGGAAAAACTGTTTTTT.

This clonotype was found a few times. The chain links TRBV27 to TRBJ2-5; D unclear. Trimming removed 0 bases from V and 2 bases from J, with 10 bases in between. Germline V gives CDR1 MNHEY, CDR2 SMNVEV (reference sequence). CDR3 length: 15 amino acids. The CDR3 here is CASSLSPRPQETQYF. The CDR3 DNA sequence: TGTGCCAGCAGTTTATCCCCCCGACCGCAAGAGACCCAGTACTTC.

The chain combines TRBV5-1 with TRBJ2-5; D remains ambiguous. Deletions cut 3 bases from V and 0 bases from J, with 6 bases between. Germline values: CDR1 SGHRS, CDR2 YFSETQ. The CDR3 loop spans 13 amino acids. The CDR3 DNA follows: TGCGCCAGCAGCTCCCTGTACCAAGAGACCCAGTACTTC. This encodes CASSSLYQETQYF.

The chain is built from TRBV6-1 and TRBJ2-7, with a weak D call TRBD1 (6 bases). Germline assignment: CDR1 MNHNS and CDR2 SASEGT. This CDR3 is built from 15 residues. The ends were cut back, 2 bases at V and 3 bases at J, with 14 bases in the middle. The CDR3 DNA sequence: TGTGCCAGCAGTGAAACGGCAGGGGAAGGCTACGAGCAGTACTTC. It translates to CASSETAGEGYEQYF.